Each of the 8 T cell receptor beta chains below was sequenced from the same sample in a study of blood T cell repertoires in COVID-19. Generated by immunoSEQ multiplex PCR, the TCRdb table keeps only in-frame clones and is missing some. The sample records about 280,000 clones, around 88% being singletons. The sample consisted of peripheral blood. These receptors were obtained from a woman in her 70s with COVID-19, enrolled during active disease.

Here the CDR3 reads CATSDRTHVGGQQYF. In DNA, the CDR3 is TGTGCCACCAGTGATAGGACACACGTCGGAGGGCAGCAGTACTTC. The J gene is TRBJ2-7, the V gene TRBV24-1, with a weak D call TRBD2 (6 bases). V lost 3 bases to trimming and J lost 8 bases, with 19 bases between them. The CDR3 has 15 amino acids. The germline CDR1 and CDR2 sequences are KGHDR and SFDVKD.

The chain has TRBV2 and TRBJ2-7; TRBD2 matches 12 bases. Germline loops: CDR1 SNHLY, CDR2 FYNNEI. CDR3 length: 15 residues. After removal of 8 bases from V and 3 bases from J, the junction contained 8 bases not matched to a gene. The CDR3 spells CASASGGAKVYEQYF. In DNA, the CDR3 is TGTGCCAGCGCTAGCGGGGGGGCAAAGGTCTACGAGCAGTACTTC.

The V gene is TRBV12-5, the J gene TRBJ2-3, with 10 bases identical to TRBD2. J gave up 1 base and V 10 bases, and 2 bases lay outside the gene matches. This CDR3 is 13 amino acids long. In germline, CDR1 is LGHNT, CDR2 FRNRAP. The CDR3 sequence: CATGLAGTDTQYF. In DNA form, the CDR3 reads TGTGCTACTGGACTAGCGGGCACAGATACGCAGTATTTT.

This rearrangement joins TRBV19 to TRBJ1-2; D call uncertain. This CDR3 contains 12 residues. Trimming left V 11 bases short and J 4 bases short, with 14 bases between. Germline values: CDR1 LNHDA, CDR2 SQIVND (reference sequence). The CDR3: CASVGGSYGYTF. DNA for the CDR3: TGTGCCTCCGTTGGAGGGAGCTATGGCTACACCTTC.

The rearrangement links TRBV12-3 or TRBV12-4 to TRBJ2-7; D perhaps matches TRBD2 (6 bases). Between the trimmed V and J ends, which lost 5 bases and 4 bases, there was a span of 12 bases. The CDR3 length is 13 residues. The CDR3 coding sequence is TGTGCCAGCAGTCCCCCCGGAGGGTACGAGCAGTACTTC. As protein: CASSPPGGYEQYF.

The rearrangement links TRBV2 to TRBJ2-1, with D perhaps TRBD1 (6 bases). CDR1 and CDR2 from the germline V gene are SNHLY and FYNNEI. This CDR3 region has 14 residues. V lost 7 bases to trimming and J lost 2 bases, with 12 bases between them. The CDR3 DNA sequence: TGTGCCAGCACCCCGACAGGCCCCTACAATGAGCAGTTCTTC. Translation gives CASTPTGPYNEQFF.

The J gene is TRBJ2-7, the V gene TRBV6-6, with TRBD2 matching over 8 bases. Trimming removed 7 bases from V and 7 bases from J; junction bases left unmatched: 3. Germline CDR1 MNHNY, CDR2 SVGAGI (reference sequence). There are 11 residues in the CDR3. The CDR3 nucleotides read TGTGCCAGCACGGGGGGGTTTGAGCAGTACTTC. Translating it yields CASTGGFEQYF.

This chain links TRBV5-8 with TRBJ2-5; TRBD2 agrees at 13 bases. CDR3 length: 17 amino acids. Germline assignment: CDR1 SGHTS and CDR2 YDEGEE. V was clipped by 2 bases and J by 5 bases; unmatched bases: 9. In DNA form, the CDR3 reads TGTGCCAGCAGCTTAGGACTAGCGGGGGTCCGAGGTGAGACCCAGTACTTC. It encodes CASSLGLAGVRGETQYF.